A selection of T cell receptor beta chains follows, all from one sample in a study of T cell responses to AZD1222 COVID-19 vaccine. Measured with immunoSEQ multiplex PCR; TCRdb has only the in-frame clones, and not every one. The table records 150,000 to 200,000 clones, almost 95% of them present only once. The source material was peripheral blood, sampled on day 0 of AZD1222 vaccination. The receptor source for this set is an adult in good health. Both conserved end residues are part of each CDR3. For some rows the clone size is stated as once, few or many, or as a class when expanded; others skip it.

CASSVRGENNSPLHF	NA	TRBV9	TRBJ1-6
CASSPREKLFF	once	TRBV5-5	TRBJ1-4
CASSFTDGSYNEQFF	NA	TRBV27	TRBJ2-1
CASSFWTGGESQYF	once	TRBV13	TRBJ2-5
CASSFRLAGGAGDTQYF	NA	TRBV7-2	TRBJ2-3
CASSDSVDRGTDTQYF	NA	TRBV6-4	TRBJ2-3
CASSYSKGWSNQPQHF	once	TRBV6-2/TRBV6-3	TRBJ1-5
CASSRSTGRGTYEQYF	NA	TRBV28	TRBJ2-7
CASSKSPRAAFF	NA	TRBV21-1	TRBJ1-1
CASSPSSGQGWNTEAFF	NA	TRBV16	TRBJ1-1
CASSIGRERDEQYF	NA	TRBV19	TRBJ2-7
CASSSPTDYYEQYF	NA	TRBV19	TRBJ2-7
CASSPRGNTQYF	NA	TRBV18	TRBJ2-3
CASSFRGGNEQFF	NA	TRBV27	TRBJ2-1
CASSRDENTEAFF	few	TRBV6-4	TRBJ1-1
CASSLQKGYTF	NA	TRBV7-9	TRBJ1-2
CASYEGGAHGYTF	NA	TRBV25-1	TRBJ1-2
CASSPDRLVNTEAFF	NA	TRBV7-8	TRBJ1-1
CASSFTGRETQYF	NA	TRBV7-2	TRBJ2-5
CASSGGQGRYEQYF	NA	TRBV7-9	TRBJ2-7
CASSPTGGAYGYTF	NA	TRBV6-6	TRBJ1-2
CASRETGNTDTQYF	NA	TRBV3-1/TRBV3-2	TRBJ2-3
CASSNTGTPRYGYTF	NA	TRBV21-1	TRBJ1-2
CASSLGQGRDTQYF	few	TRBV5-1	TRBJ2-3
CASSVEGLGTEAFF	NA	TRBV9	TRBJ1-1
CASSAPLGTGELFF	NA	TRBV9	TRBJ2-2
CASSQGRSSTDTQYF	once	TRBV6-5	TRBJ2-3
CSVEDGRQGLYNEQFF	NA	TRBV29-1	TRBJ2-1
CASSLEGGAYGNTIYF	NA	TRBV5-1	TRBJ1-3
CASSFESAGYTF	NA	TRBV6-6	TRBJ1-2
CASSWGGGVNTEAFF	NA	TRBV5-1	TRBJ1-1
CASSQDRAPGGYTF	NA	TRBV4-3	TRBJ1-2
CASSYARPSGTEAFF	NA	TRBV6-6	TRBJ1-1
CASSQSNYGYTF	NA	TRBV4-3	TRBJ1-2
CASSGTVLRSNEKLFF	NA	TRBV18	TRBJ1-4
CASSQVAGGGYTF	NA	TRBV12-3/TRBV12-4	TRBJ1-2
CATSRDRGRAPYF	NA	TRBV15	TRBJ2-3
CASSLGAGGLSYNEQFF	NA	TRBV7-3	TRBJ2-1
CASGQDYRYTGELFF	NA	TRBV19	TRBJ2-2
CASSRDANTEAFF	NA	TRBV11-2	TRBJ1-1
CSVGTGPEAFF	NA	TRBV29-1	TRBJ1-1
CASSLDGYNSPLHF	few	TRBV7-2	TRBJ1-6
CASTRAVPDEQYF	few	TRBV6-5	TRBJ2-7
CASSYLRTSGRGGQFF	once	TRBV6-5	TRBJ2-1
CAISEPNRGEEAFF	NA	TRBV10-3	TRBJ1-1
CASSPPGGVFF	NA	TRBV7-9	TRBJ1-1
CASSIDRGNYGYTF	NA	TRBV19	TRBJ1-2
CASSRHSGAEAFF	NA	TRBV19	TRBJ1-1
CASSFLANTGELFF	NA	TRBV27	TRBJ2-2
CASSLHLADYNEQFF	NA	TRBV7-7	TRBJ2-1